This T cell receptor beta chain is from a study of early T cells in non-severe SARS-CoV-2 infection. Broader study findings: VDJdb-based annotation leaned toward anti-spike CD8 responses and missed private and CD4 specificities.

This clonotype has just a few counts. Its antigen is not known. This CDR3 spans 15 amino acids. Germline loops: CDR1 SGHTA, CDR2 FQGNSA. Between the trimmed V and J ends, which lost 0 bases and 7 bases, there was a span of 10 bases. Unique molecular identifiers were affixed to single, distinct cDNA molecules. A single record per CDR3 protein comes from TCRdb applying MiXCR to the 5' RACE reads. The repertoire holds 55,000 to 80,000 distinct CDR3 sequences, with approximately 8.8% as singletons. The sequencing used whole blood, collected at baseline. The receptor was isolated from an adult who was a healthcare worker with PCR-confirmed SARS-CoV-2 infection or an uninfected control (not recorded which). The chain joins TRBV7-2 to TRBJ1-6, with D unresolved. The CDR3 spells CASSLAVVRNSPLHF. The DNA for the CDR3 is TGTGCCAGCAGCTTAGCTGTTGTCAGAAATTCACCCCTCCACTTT.